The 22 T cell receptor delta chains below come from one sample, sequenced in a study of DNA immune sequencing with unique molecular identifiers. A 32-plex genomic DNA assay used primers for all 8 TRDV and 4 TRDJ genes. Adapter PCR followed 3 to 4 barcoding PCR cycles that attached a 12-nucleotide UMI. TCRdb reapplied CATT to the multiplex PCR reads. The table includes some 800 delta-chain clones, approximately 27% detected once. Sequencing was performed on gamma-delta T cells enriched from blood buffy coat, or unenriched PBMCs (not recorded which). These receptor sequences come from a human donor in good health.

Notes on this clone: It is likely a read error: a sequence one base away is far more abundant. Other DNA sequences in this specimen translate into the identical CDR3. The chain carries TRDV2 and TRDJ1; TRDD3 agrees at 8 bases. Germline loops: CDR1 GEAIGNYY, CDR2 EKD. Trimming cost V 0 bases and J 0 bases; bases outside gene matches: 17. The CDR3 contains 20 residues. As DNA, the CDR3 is TGTGCCTGTGACACCCTGAGGGTCTCTGGGGGACACGAGTACACCGATAAACTCATCTTT. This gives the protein CACDTLRVSGGHEYTDKLIF.

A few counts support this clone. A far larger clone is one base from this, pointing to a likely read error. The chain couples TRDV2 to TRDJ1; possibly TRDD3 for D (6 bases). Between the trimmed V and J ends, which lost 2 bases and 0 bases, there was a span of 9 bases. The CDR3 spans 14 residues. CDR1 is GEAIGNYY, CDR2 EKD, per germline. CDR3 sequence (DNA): TGTGCCTGTGACAGAGTGGGGGACACCGATAAACTCATCTTT. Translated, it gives CACDRVGDTDKLIF.

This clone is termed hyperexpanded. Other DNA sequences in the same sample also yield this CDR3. The CDR3 bases are TGTGCTCTTGGGGACCTACCAAGGACTTCCTACGTCCGGGGGGGGACGTACACCGATAAACTCATCTTT. The encoded protein is CALGDLPRTSYVRGGTYTDKLIF. The chain recombines TRDV1 with TRDJ1; the match to TRDD2 covers 8 bases. This CDR3 region has 23 residues. Germline V lookup: CDR1 TSWWSYY, CDR2 QGS. V gave up 3 bases and J gave up 0 bases; unmatched junction bases: 27.

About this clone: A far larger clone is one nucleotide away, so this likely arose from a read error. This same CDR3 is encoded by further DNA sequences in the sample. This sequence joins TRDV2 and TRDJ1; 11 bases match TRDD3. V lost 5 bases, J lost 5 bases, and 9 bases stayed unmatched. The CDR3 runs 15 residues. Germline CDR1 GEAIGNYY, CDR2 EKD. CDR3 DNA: TGTGCCTGTGCCCAACTGGGGGATAGGGATGATAAACTCATCTTT. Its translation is CACAQLGDRDDKLIF.

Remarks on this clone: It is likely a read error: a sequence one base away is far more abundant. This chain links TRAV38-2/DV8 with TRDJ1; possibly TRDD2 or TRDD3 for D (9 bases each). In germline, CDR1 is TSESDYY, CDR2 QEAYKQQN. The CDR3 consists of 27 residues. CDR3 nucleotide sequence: TGTGCTTATAGGATGGGGGGGCCTTCCTACGTTCCTTGGGAGGGGATACGCCAGAGTCCCTACACCGATAGACTCATCTTT. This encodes CAYRMGGPSYVPWEGIRQSPYTDRLIF.

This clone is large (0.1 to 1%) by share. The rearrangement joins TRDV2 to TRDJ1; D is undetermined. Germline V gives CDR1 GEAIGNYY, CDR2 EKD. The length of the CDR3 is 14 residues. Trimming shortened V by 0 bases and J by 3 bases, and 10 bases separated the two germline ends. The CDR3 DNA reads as TGTGCCTGTGACACCGTCGCGCTACCCGATAAACTCATCTTT. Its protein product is CACDTVALPDKLIF.

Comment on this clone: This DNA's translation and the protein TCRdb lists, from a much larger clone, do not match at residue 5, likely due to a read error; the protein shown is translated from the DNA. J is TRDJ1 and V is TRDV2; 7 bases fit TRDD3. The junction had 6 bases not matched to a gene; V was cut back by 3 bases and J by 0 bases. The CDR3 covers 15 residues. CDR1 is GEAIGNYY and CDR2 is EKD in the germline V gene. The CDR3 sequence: CACDPLGTDTDKLIF. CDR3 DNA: TGTGCCTGTGACCCACTGGGGACAGACACCGATAAACTCATCTTT.

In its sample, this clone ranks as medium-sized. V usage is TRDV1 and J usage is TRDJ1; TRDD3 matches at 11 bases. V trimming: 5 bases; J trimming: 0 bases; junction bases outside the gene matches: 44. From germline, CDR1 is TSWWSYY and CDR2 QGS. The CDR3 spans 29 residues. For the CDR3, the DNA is TGTGCTCTTGGGAAAATAGGCAATAGCTTGAACTGGGGGATAGGAGGAGGATACCGTCGACGGGGGAACACCGATAAACTCATCTTT. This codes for CALGKIGNSLNWGIGGGYRRRGNTDKLIF.

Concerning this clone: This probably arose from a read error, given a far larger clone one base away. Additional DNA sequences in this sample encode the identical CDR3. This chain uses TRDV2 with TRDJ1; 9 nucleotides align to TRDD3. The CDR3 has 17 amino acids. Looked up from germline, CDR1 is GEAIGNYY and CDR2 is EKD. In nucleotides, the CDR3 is TGTGCGTGTGACACTCTGGGGGATGGAAAGTACACCGATAAACTCATCTTT. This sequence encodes CACDTLGDGKYTDKLIF.

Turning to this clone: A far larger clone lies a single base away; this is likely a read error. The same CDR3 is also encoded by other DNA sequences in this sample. The CDR3 reads CALGEPHWGNPNTDKLIF. In DNA form, the CDR3 reads TGCGCTCTTGGGGAACCCCACTGGGGAAACCCCAACACCGATAAACTCATCTTT. This rearrangement joins TRDV1 to TRDJ1; 7 positions match TRDD3. The CDR3 extends over 18 amino acids. CDR1 is TSWWSYY and CDR2 is QGS in the germline V gene.

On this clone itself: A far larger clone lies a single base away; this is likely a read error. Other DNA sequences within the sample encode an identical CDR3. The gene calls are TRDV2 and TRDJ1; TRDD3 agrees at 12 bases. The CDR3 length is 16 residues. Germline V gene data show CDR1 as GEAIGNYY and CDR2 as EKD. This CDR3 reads CACDKLGDTQADKLIF. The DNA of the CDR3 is TGTGCGTGTGACAAGCTGGGGGATACGCAGGCCGATAAACTCATCTTT.

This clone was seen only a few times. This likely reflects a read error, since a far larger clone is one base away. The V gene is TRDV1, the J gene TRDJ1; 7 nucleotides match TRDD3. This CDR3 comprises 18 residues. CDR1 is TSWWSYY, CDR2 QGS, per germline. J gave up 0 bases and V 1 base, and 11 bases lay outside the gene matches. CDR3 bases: TGTGCTCTTGGGGAACCCCACTGGGGAAACCCCGACACCGATAAACTCATCTTT. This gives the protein CALGEPHWGNPDTDKLIF.

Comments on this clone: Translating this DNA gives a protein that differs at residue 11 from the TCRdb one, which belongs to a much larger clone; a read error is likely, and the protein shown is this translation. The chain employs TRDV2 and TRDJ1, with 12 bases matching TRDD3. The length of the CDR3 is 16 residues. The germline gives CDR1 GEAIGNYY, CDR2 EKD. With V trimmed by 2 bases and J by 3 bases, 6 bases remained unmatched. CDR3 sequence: CACDKLGDTQPDKLIF. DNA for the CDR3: TGTGCCTGTGACAAGCTGGGGGATACGCAGCCCGATAAACTCATCTTT.

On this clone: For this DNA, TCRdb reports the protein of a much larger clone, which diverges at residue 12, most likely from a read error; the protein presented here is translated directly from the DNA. The CDR3 bases are TGTGCCTGTGACACCGTCGGGGGTCGCACCGATAACCTCATCTTT. As protein: CACDTVGGRTDNLIF. This chain joins TRDV2 and TRDJ1; perhaps TRDD3 as D (5 bases). The CDR3 extends over 15 amino acids. CDR1 and CDR2 (germline): GEAIGNYY, EKD.

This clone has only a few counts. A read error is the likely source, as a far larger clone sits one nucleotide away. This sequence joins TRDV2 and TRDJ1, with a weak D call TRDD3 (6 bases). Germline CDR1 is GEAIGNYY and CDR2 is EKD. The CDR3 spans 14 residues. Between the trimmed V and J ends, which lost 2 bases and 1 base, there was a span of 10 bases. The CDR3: CACDKVGGTDKLIF. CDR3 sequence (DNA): TGTGCCTGTGACAAAGTGGGGGGCACCGATAAACTCATCTTT.

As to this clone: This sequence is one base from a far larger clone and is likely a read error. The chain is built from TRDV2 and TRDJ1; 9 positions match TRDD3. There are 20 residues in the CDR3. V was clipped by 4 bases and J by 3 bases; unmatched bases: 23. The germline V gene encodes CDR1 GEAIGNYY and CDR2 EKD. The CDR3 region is CACDNLGTGGYRTYADKLIF. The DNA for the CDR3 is TGTGCCTGTGATAACCTTGGTACGGGGGGATACCGTACTTACGCCGATAAACTCATCTTT.

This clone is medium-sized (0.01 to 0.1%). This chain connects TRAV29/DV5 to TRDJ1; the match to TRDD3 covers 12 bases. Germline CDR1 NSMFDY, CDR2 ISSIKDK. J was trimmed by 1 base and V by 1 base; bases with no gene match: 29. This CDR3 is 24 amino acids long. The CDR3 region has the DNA TGTGCAGCAAGCACGCCGCTGTCTGAGAGTGAATACTGGGGGATACCATACTCCACCGATAAACTCATCTTT. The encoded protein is CAASTPLSESEYWGIPYSTDKLIF.

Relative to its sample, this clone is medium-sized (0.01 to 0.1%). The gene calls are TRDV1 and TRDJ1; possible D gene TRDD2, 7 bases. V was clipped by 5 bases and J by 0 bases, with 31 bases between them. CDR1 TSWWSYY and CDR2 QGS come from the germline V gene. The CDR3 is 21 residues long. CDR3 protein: CALGKREIPVPTARNTDKLIF. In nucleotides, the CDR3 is TGTGCTCTTGGGAAAAGGGAAATACCAGTTCCTACAGCCCGGAACACCGATAAACTCATCTTT.

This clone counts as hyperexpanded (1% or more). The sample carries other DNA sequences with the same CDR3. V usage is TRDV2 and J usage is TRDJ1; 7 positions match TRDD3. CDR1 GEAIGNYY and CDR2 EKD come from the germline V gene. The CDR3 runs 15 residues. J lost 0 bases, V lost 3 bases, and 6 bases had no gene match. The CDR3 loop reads CACDLLGTDTDKLIF. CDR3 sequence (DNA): TGTGCCTGTGACCTACTGGGGACAGACACCGATAAACTCATCTTT.

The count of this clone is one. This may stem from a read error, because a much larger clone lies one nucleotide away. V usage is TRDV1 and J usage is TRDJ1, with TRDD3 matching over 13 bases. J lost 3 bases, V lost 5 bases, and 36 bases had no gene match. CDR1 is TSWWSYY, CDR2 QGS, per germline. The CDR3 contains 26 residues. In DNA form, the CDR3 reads TGTGCTCTTGGGAAACCCCCTCCTACGGATTCAGTACTGGGGGATACGCCCCAGACGGCCGCCGATAAACTCATCTTT. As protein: CALGKPPPTDSVLGDTPQTAADKLIF.

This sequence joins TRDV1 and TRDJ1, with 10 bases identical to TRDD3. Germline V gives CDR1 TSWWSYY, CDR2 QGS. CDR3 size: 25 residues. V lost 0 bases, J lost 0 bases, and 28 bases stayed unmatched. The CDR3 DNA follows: TGTGCTCTTGGGGAACTAGGGGATCCTAGGGGGGATACGCCCACCCGACTGAGGTACACCGATAAACTCATCTTT. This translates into CALGELGDPRGDTPTRLRYTDKLIF.

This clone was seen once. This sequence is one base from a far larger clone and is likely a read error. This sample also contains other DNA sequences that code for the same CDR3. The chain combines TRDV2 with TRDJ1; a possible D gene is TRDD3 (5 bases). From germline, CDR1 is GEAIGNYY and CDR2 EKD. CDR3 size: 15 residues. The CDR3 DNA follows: TGTGCCTGTGACACCGTCGGGGGTCGCACCGATAAGCTCATCTTT. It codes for CACDTVGGRTDKLIF.